The clone carrying this T cell receptor beta chain was picked up a small number of times. This entry is derived from a study of CD8+CD57+ T cells in acquired aplastic anemia. TCR beta VDJ and CDR3 profiling used genomic DNA as template. TCRdb called the reads again in MiXCR, with one record for every CDR3 protein. The data show around 170,000 distinct CDR3 sequences, about 47% seen once. CDR1 and CDR2 (germline): GTSNPN, SVGIG (reference sequence). The ends were cut back, 4 bases at V and 0 bases at J, with 3 bases in the middle. The CDR3 contains 11 residues. This clonotype was sampled from a human donor in good health. The sequenced sample was sorted CD4+, CD8+, or CD8+CD57+ T cells (not recorded which) from PBMCs. The gene calls are TRBV30 and TRBJ1-1; D is undetermined. The CDR3 here is CAWILNTEAFF. The CDR3 nucleotides read TGTGCCTGGATCTTGAACACTGAAGCTTTCTTT.